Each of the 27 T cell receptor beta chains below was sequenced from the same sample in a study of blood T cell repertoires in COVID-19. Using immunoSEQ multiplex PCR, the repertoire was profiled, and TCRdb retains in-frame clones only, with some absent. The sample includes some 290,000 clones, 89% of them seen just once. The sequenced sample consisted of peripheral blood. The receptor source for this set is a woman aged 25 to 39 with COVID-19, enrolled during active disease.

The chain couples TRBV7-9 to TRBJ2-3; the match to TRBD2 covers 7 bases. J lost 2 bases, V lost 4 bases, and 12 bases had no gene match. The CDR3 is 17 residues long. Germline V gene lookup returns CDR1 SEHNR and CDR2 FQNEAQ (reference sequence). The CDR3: CASSWGRASGITDTQYF. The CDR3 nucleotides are TGTGCCAGCAGCTGGGGGAGGGCTAGCGGAATCACAGATACGCAGTATTTT.

The CDR3 protein is CAALTPSGELFF. The CDR3 DNA reads as TGTGCCGCACTCACTCCGTCCGGGGAGCTGTTTTTT. The chain couples TRBV7-9 to TRBJ2-2; D ambiguous. Germline values: CDR1 SEHNR, CDR2 FQNEAQ (reference sequence). CDR3 size: 12 residues. The ends were cut back, 11 bases at V and 6 bases at J, with 13 bases in the middle.

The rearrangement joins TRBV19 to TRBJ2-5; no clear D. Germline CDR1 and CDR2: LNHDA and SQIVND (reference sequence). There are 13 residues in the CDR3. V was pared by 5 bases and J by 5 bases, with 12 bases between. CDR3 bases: TGTGCCAGTAGTGTTAGATCCTTGGAGACCCAGTACTTC. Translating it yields CASSVRSLETQYF.

The CDR3 DNA is TGTGCCAGTAGTATAGATGCAGAGACAGGGCCTGGAAACACCATATATTTT. Its translation is CASSIDAETGPGNTIYF. The V and J genes are TRBV19 and TRBJ1-3, with TRBD1 identical over 7 bases. CDR1 is LNHDA, CDR2 SQIVND, per germline (reference sequence). The CDR3 is 17 residues long. V lost 0 bases and J lost 2; bases outside the gene matches: 7.

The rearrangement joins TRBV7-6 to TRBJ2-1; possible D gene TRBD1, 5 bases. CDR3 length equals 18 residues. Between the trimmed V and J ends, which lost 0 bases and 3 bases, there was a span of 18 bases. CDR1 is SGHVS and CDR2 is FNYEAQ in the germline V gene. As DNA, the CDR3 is TGTGCCAGCAGCTTAGCGTTCCGTGTTGATAGGGGCTACAATGAGCAGTTCTTC. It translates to CASSLAFRVDRGYNEQFF.

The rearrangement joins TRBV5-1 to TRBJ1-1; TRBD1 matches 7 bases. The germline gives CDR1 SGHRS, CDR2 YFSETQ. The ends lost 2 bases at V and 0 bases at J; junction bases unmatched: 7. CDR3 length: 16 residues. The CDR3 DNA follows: TGCGCCAGCAGCTTCTTATCGACAGGGATGAACACTGAAGCTTTCTTT. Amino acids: CASSFLSTGMNTEAFF.

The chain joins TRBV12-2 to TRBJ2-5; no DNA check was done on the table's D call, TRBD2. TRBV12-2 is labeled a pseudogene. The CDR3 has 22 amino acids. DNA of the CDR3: TGTGCAAGTCGCATCCCCTACCCTTCATTGACTAGCGGGGGCCCATCTAAAGAGACCCAGTACTTC. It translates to CASRIPYPSLTSGGPSKETQYF.

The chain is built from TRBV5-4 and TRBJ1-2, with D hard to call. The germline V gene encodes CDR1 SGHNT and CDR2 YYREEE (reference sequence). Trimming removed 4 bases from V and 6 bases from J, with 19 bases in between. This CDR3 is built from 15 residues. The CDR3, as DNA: TGTGCCAGCAGCCCGGCGGGCAGGAGGGTTGATGGCTACACCTTC. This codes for CASSPAGRRVDGYTF.

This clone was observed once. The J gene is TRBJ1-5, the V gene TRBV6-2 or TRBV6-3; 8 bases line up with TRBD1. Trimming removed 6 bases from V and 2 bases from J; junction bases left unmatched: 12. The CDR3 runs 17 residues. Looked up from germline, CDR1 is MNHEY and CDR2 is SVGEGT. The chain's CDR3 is CASSSGTGRFGNQPQHF. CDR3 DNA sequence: TGTGCCAGCAGCTCCGGGACAGGCCGGTTTGGCAATCAGCCCCAGCATTTT.

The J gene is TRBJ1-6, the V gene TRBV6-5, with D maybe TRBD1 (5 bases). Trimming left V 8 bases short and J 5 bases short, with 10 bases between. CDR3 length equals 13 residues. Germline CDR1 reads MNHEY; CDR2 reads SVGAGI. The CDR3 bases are TGTGCCAGCCAGGGTCGGGATAATTCACCCCTCCACTTT. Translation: CASQGRDNSPLHF.

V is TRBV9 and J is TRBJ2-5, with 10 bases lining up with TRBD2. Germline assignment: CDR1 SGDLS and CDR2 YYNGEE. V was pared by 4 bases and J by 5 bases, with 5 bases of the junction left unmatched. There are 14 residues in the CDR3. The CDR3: CASSNLAGDETQYF. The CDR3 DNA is TGTGCCAGCAGCAATCTAGCGGGGGATGAGACCCAGTACTTC.

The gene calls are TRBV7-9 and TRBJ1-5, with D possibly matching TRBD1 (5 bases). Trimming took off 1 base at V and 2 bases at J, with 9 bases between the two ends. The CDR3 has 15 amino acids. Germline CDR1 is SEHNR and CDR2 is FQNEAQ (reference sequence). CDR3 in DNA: TGTGCCAGCAGCTTAGTGGGGCCAGGCAATCAGCCCCAGCATTTT. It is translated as CASSLVGPGNQPQHF. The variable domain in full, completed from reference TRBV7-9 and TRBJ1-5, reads DTGVSQNPRHKITKRGQNVTFRCDPISEHNRLYWYRQTLGQGPEFLTYFQNEAQLEKSRLLSDRFSAERPKGSFSTLEIQRTEQGDSAMYLCASSLVGPGNQPQHFGDGTRLSIL.

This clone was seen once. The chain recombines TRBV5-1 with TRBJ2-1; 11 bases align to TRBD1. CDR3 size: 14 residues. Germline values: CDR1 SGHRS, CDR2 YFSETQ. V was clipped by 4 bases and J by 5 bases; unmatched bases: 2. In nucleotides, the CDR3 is TGCGCCAGCAGCCTGGGACAGGGGGACAATGAGCAGTTCTTC. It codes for CASSLGQGDNEQFF.

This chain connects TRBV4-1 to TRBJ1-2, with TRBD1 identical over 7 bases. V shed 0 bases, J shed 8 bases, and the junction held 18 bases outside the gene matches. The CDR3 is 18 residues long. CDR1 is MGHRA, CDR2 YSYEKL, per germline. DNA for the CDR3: TGCGCCAGCAGCCAAGATCCGACAGGGTATGTTACCGCTAGAGGCTACACCTTC. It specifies CASSQDPTGYVTARGYTF.

The CDR3 loop reads CASSLRQGSSYNSPLHF. CDR3 nucleotides: TGTGCCAGCAGCTTGAGGCAAGGGAGCTCCTATAATTCACCCCTCCACTTT. J is TRBJ1-6 and V is TRBV5-5; D gene ambiguous. V was cut by 1 base and J by 0 bases, with 11 bases left in between. CDR1 and CDR2 (germline): SGHKS, YYEKEE (reference sequence). The CDR3 loop spans 17 amino acids.

CDR3 nucleotides: TGCGCCAGCAGCCAGGGGGGGGGTACTGCCTACGAGCAGTACTTC. As protein: CASSQGGGTAYEQYF. The chain links TRBV4-1 to TRBJ2-7, with TRBD2 matching over 7 bases. J gave up 2 bases and V 3 bases, and 7 bases lay outside the gene matches. The CDR3 extends over 15 amino acids. Per the germline V gene, CDR1 is MGHRA and CDR2 is YSYEKL.

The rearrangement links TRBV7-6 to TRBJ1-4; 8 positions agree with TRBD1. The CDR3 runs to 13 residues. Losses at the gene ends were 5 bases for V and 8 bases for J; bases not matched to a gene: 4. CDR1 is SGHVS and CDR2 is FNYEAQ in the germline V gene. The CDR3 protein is CASSLGQEEKLFF. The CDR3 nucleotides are TGTGCCAGCAGCCTGGGACAGGAGGAAAAACTGTTTTTT.

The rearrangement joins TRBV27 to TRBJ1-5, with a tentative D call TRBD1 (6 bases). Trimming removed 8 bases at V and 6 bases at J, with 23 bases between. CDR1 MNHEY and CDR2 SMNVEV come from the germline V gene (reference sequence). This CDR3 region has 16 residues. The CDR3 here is CASRTFDRGIGQPQHF. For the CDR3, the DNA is TGTGCCAGCCGGACGTTTGATAGGGGGATAGGTCAGCCCCAGCATTTT.

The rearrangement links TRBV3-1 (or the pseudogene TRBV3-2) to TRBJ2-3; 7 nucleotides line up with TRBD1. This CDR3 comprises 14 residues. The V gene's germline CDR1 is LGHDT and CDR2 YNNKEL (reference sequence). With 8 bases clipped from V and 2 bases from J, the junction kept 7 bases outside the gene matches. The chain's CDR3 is CASSSRGHTDTQYF. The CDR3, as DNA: TGTGCCAGCTCGTCGAGGGGGCACACAGATACGCAGTATTTT.

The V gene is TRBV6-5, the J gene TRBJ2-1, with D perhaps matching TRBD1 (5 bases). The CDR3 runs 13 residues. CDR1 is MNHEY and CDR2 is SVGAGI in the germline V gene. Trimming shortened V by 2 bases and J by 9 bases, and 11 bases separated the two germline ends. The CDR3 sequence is CASSYRGFGEQFF. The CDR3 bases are TGTGCCAGCAGTTACAGGGGATTCGGTGAGCAGTTCTTC.

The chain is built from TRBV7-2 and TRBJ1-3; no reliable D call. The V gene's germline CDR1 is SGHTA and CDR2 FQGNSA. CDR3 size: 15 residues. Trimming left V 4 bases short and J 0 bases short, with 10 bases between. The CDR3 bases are TGTGCCAGCAGCTCTGAGGAGTACTCTGGAAACACCATATATTTT. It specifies CASSSEEYSGNTIYF.

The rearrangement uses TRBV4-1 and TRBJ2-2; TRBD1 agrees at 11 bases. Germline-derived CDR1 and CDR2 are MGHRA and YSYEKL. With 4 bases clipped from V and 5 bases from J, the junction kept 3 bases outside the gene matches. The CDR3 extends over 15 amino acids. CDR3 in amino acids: CASSLGTGGTGELFF. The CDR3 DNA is TGCGCCAGCAGCCTCGGGACAGGGGGAACCGGGGAGCTGTTTTTT.

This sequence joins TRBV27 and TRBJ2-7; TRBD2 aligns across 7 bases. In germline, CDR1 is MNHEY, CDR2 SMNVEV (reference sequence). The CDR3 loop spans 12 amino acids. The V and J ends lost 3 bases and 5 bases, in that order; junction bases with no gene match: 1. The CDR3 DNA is TGTGCCAGCAGTTTCGGGGGGAACGAGCAGTACTTC. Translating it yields CASSFGGNEQYF.

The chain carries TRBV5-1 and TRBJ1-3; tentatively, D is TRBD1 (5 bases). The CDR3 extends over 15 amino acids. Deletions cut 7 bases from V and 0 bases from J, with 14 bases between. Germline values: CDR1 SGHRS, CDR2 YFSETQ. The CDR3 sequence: CASRPTVGSGNTIYF. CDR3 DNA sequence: TGCGCCAGCCGGCCGACAGTAGGCTCTGGAAACACCATATATTTT.

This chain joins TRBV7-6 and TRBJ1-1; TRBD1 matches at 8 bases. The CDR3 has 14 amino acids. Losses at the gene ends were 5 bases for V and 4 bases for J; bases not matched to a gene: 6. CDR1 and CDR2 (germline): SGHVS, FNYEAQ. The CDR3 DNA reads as TGTGCCAGCAGCGGACAGGGTAGGTTCACTGAAGCTTTCTTT. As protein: CASSGQGRFTEAFF. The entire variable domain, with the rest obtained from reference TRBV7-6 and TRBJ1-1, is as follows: GAGVSQSPRYKVTKRGQDVALRCDPISGHVSLYWYRQALGQGPEFLTYFNYEAQQDKSGLPNDRFSAERPEGSISTLTIQRTEQRDSAMYRCASSGQGRFTEAFFGQGTRLTVV.

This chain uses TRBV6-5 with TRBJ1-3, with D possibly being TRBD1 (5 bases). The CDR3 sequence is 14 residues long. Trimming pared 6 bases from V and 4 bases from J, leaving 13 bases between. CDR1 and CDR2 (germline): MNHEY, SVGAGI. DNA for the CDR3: TGTGCCAGCAGCTCCCGACAGAAAGGAAACACCATATATTTT. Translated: CASSSRQKGNTIYF.

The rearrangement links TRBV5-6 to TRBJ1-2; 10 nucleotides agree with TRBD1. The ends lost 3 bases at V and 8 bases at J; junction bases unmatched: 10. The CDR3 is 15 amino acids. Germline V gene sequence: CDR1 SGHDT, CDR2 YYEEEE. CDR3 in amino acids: CASSWGTGDLYGYTF. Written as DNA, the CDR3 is TGTGCCAGCAGCTGGGGGACAGGGGATCTGTACGGCTACACCTTC.